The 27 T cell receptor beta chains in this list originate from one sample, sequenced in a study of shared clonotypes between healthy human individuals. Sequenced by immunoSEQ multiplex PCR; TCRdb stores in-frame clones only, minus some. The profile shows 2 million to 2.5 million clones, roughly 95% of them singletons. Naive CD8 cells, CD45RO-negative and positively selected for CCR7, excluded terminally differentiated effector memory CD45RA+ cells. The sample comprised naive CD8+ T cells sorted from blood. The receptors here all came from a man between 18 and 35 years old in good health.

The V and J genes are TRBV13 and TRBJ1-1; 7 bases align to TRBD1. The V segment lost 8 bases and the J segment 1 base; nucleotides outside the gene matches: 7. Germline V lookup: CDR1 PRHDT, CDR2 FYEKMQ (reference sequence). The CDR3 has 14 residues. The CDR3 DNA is TGTGCCAGCCGATCGACAGGGACGAACACTGAAGCTTTCTTT. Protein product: CASRSTGTNTEAFF.

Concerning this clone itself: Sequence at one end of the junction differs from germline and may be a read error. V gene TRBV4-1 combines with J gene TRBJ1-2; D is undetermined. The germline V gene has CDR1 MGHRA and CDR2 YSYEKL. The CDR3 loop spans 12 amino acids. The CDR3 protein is CASSQDGRVLAF. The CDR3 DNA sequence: TGCGCCAGCAGCCAAGACGGGAGGGTACTGGCCTTC.

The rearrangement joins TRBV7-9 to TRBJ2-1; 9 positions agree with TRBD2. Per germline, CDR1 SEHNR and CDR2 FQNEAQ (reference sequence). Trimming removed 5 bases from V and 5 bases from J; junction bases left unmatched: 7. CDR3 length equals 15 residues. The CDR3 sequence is CASSPPASGNNEQFF. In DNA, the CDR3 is TGTGCCAGCAGCCCCCCGGCTAGCGGGAACAATGAGCAGTTCTTC. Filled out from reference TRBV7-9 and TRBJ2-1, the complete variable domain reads DTGVSQNPRHKITKRGQNVTFRCDPISEHNRLYWYRQTLGQGPEFLTYFQNEAQLEKSRLLSDRFSAERPKGSFSTLEIQRTEQGDSAMYLCASSPPASGNNEQFFGPGTRLTVL.

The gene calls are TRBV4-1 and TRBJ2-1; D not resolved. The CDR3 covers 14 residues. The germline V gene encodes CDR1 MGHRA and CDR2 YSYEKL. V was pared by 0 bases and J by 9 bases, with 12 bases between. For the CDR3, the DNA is TGCGCCAGCAGCCAAGATTCTCGGATTGTTGAGCAGTTCTTC. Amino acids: CASSQDSRIVEQFF.

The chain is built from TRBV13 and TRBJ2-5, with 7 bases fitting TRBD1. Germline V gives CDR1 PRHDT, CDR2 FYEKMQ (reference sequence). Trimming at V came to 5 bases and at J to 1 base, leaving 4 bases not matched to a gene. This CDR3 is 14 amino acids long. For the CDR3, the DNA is TGTGCCAGCAGCAGACGGGACAGCCAAGAGACCCAGTACTTC. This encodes CASSRRDSQETQYF. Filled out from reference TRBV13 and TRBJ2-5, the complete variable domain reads AAGVIQSPRHLIKEKRETATLKCYPIPRHDTVYWYQQGPGQDPQFLISFYEKMQSDKGSIPDRFSAQQFSDYHSELNMSSLELGDSALYFCASSRRDSQETQYFGPGTRLLVL.

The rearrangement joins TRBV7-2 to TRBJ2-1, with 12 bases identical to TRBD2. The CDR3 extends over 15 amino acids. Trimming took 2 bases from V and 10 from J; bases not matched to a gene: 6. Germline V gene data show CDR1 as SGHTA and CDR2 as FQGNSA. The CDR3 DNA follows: TGTGCCAGCAGCTTACAACTAGCGGGAGGTGAGGAGCAGTTCTTC. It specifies CASSLQLAGGEEQFF.

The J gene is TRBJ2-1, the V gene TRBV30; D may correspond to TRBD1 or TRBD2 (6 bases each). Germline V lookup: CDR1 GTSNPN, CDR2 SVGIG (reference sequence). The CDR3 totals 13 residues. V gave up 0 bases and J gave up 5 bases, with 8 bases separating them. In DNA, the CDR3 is TGTGCCTGGAGTGTTGGGGGGCACAATGAGCAGTTCTTC. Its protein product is CAWSVGGHNEQFF.

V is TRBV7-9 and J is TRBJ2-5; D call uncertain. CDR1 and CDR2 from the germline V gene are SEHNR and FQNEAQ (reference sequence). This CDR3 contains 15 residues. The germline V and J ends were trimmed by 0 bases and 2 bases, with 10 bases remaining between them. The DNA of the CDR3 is TGTGCCAGCAGCTTAGCTCCGACGGAGCAAGAGACCCAGTACTTC. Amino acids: CASSLAPTEQETQYF.

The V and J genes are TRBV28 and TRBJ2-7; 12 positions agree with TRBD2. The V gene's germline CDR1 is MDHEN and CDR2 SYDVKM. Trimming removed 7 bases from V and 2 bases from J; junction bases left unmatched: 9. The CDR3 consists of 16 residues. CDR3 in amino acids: CASTPLASGGAYEQYF. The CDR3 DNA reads TGTGCCAGCACTCCTCTAGCTAGCGGGGGGGCCTACGAGCAGTACTTC. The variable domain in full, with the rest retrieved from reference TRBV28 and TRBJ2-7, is DVKVTQSSRYLVKRTGEKVFLECVQDMDHENMFWYRQDPGLGLRLIYFSYDVKMKEKGDIPEGYSVSREKKERFSLILESASTNQTSMYLCASTPLASGGAYEQYFGPGTRLTVT.

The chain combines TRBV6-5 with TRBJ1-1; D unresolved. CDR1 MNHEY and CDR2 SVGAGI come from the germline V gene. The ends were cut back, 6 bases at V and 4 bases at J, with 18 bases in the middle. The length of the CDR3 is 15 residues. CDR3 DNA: TGTGCCAGCAGGAGACAAGAGGAAGGGATCACTGAAGCTTTCTTT. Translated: CASRRQEEGITEAFF.

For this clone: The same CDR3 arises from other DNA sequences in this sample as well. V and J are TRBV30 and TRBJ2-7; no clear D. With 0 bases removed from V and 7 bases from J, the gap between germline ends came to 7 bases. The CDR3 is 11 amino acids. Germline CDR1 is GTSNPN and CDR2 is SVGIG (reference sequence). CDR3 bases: TGTGCCTGGAGTGTAGGTTTAGAGCAGTACTTC. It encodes CAWSVGLEQYF.

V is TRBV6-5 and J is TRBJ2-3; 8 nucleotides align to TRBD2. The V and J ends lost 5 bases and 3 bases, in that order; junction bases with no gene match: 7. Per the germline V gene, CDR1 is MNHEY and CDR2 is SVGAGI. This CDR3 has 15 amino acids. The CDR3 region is CASSRTGGQTDTQYF. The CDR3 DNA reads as TGTGCCAGCAGTCGGACGGGAGGGCAGACAGATACGCAGTATTTT.

This chain's CDR3 is CASSHYTGTAAGEAFF. The CDR3 DNA sequence: TGCGCCAGCAGCCATTATACAGGGACGGCGGCAGGCGAAGCTTTCTTT. This chain uses TRBV4-3 with TRBJ1-1; possibly TRBD1 for D (6 bases). Germline V gene lookup returns CDR1 LGHNA and CDR2 YSLEER. Trimming removed 3 bases at V and 8 bases at J, with 22 bases between. The CDR3 has 16 amino acids.

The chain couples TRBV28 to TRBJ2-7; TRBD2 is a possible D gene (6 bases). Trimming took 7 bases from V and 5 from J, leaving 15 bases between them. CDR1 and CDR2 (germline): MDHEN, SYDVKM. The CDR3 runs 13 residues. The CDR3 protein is CASTLGGGDEQYF. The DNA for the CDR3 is TGTGCCAGCACCTTGGGCGGCGGGGACGAGCAGTACTTC.

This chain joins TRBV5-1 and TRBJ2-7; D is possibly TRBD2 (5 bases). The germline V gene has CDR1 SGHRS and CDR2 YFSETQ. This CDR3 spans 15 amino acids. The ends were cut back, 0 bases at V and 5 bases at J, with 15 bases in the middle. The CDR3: CASSLGPTEVNEQYF. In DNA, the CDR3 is TGCGCCAGCAGCTTGGGACCTACGGAGGTGAACGAGCAGTACTTC. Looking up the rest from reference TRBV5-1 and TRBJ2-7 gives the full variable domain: KAGVTQTPRYLIKTRGQQVTLSCSPISGHRSVSWYQQTPGQGLQFLFEYFSETQRNKGNFPGRFSGRQFSNSRSEMNVSTLELGDSALYLCASSLGPTEVNEQYFGPGTRLTVT.

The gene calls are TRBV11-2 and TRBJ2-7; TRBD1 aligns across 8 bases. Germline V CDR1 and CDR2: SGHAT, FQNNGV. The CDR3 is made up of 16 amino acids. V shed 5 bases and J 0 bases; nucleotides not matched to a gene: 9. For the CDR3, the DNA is TGTGCCAGCAGCCCCCCCTTCGGACAGGGCTCCTACGAGCAGTACTTC. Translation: CASSPPFGQGSYEQYF.

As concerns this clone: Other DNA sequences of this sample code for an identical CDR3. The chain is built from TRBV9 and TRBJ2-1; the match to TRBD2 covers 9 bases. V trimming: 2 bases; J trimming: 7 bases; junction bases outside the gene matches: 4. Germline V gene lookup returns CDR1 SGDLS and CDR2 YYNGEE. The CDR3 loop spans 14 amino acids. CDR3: CASSVAGGVNEQFF. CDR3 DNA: TGTGCCAGCAGCGTGGCGGGAGGGGTGAATGAGCAGTTCTTC. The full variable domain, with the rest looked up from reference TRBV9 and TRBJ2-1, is DSGVTQTPKHLITATGQRVTLRCSPRSGDLSVYWYQQSLDQGLQFLIQYYNGEERAKGNILERFSAQQFPDLHSELNLSSLELGDSALYFCASSVAGGVNEQFFGPGTRLTVL.

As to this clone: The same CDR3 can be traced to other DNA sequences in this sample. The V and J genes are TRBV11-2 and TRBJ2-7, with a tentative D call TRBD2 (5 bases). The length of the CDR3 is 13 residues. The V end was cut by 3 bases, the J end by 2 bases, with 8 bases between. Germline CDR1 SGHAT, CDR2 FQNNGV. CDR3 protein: CASSFAGTYEQYF. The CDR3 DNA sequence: TGTGCCAGCAGCTTCGCCGGGACCTACGAGCAGTACTTC.

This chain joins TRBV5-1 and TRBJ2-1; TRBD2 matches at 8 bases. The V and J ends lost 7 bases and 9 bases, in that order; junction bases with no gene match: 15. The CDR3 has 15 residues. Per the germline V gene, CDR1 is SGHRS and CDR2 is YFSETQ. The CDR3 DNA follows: TGCGCCAGCTTTCCGGAGGTAGCGGGATCGGGTGAGCAGTTCTTC. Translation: CASFPEVAGSGEQFF.

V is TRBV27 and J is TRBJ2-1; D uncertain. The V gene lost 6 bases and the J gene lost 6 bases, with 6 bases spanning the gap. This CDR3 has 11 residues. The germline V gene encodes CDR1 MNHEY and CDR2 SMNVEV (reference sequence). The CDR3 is CASSGLNEQFF. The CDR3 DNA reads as TGTGCCAGCAGCGGGCTCAATGAGCAGTTCTTC.

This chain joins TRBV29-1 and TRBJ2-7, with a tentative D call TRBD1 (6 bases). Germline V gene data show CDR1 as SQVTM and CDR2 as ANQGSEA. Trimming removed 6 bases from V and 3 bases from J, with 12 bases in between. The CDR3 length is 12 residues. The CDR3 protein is CSVTGTNYEQYF. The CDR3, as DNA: TGCAGCGTCACCGGGACAAACTACGAGCAGTACTTC.

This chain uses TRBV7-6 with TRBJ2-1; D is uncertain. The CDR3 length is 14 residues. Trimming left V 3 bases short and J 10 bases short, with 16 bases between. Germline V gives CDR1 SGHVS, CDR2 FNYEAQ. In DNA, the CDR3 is TGTGCCAGCAGCTTCGGGTTTCCGGAGATGGAGCAGTTCTTC. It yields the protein CASSFGFPEMEQFF.

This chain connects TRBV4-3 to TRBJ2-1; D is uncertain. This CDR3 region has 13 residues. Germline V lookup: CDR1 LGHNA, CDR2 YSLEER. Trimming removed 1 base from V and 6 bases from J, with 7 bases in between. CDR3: CASSQGTGNEQFF. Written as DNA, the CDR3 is TGCGCCAGCAGCCAAGGGACGGGCAATGAGCAGTTCTTC.

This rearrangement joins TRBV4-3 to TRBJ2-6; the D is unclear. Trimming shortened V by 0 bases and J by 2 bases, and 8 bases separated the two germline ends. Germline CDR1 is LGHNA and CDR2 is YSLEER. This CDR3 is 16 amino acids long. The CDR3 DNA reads TGCGCCAGCAGCCAAGATAATAGTGCTGGGGCCAACGTCCTGACTTTC. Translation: CASSQDNSAGANVLTF.

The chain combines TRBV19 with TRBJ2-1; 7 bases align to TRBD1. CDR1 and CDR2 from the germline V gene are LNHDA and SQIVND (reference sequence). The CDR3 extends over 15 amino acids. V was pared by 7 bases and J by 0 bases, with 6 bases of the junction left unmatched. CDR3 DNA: TGTGCCAGTACCTCGACAGGGTACTCCTACAATGAGCAGTTCTTC. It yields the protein CASTSTGYSYNEQFF.

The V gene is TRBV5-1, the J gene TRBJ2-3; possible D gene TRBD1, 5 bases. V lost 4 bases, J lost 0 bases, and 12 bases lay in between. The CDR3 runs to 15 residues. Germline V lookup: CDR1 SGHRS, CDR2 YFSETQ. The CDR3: CASSPVQDSTDTQYF. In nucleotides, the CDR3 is TGCGCCAGCAGCCCGGTACAGGACAGCACAGATACGCAGTATTTT.

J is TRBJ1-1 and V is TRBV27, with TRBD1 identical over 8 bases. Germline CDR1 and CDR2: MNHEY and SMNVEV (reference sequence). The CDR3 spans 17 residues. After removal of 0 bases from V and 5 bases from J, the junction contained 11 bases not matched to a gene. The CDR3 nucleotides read TGTGCCAGCAGTTTATCGGGCCAGGGGGCAGGGGGAACTGAAGCTTTCTTT. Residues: CASSLSGQGAGGTEAFF.